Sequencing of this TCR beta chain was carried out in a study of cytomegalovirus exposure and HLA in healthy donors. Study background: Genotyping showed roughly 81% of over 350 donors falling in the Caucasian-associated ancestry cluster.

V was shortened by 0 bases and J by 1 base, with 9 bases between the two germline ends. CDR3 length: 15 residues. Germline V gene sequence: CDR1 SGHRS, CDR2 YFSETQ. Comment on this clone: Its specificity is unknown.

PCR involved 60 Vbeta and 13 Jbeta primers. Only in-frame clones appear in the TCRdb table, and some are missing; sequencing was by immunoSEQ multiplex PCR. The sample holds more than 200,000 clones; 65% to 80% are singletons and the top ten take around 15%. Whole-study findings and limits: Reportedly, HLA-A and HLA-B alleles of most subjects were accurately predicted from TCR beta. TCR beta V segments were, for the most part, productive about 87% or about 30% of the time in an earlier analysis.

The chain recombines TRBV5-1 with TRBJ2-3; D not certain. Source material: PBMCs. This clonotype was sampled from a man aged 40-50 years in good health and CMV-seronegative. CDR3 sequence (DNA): TGCGCCAGCAGCTTGGCCGTTTTTGGCACAGATACGCAGTATTTT. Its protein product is CASSLAVFGTDTQYF.